Described below is a single TCR beta chain sequence and its context. The sample is drawn from a study of blood T cell repertoires in COVID-19. Study in general: Samples of COVID-19 (acute and convalescent) were obtained from the United States, Italy and Spain. T cells, B-cell-depleted T cells, or PBMCs provided the cDNA or gDNA that served as material.

Seattle participants joined during active infection and were tracked over time. In the authors' methods: By means of reference gene primer amplification, nucleated cell counts were estimated. Profiling relied on immunoSEQ multiplex PCR, and the TCRdb table lists in-frame clones only, not all of them. The V and J calls and clone size were taken over from that table, and D and trimming were inferred from the DNA. The sample lists approximately 340,000 clones, roughly 87% seen once, with roughly 9.9% in the top ten. The germline gives CDR1 ENHRY, CDR2 SYGVKD. V lost 6 bases and J 0 bases, leaving 7 bases between the germline ends. The CDR3 is 13 residues long.

The TCR originated in a man under 40 with COVID-19, enrolled during active disease. The V call is TRBV10-3, the J call TRBJ2-3; possibly TRBD2 for D (6 bases). Sequences were obtained from peripheral blood. CDR3 residues: CAIRGGSTDTQYF. The DNA of the CDR3 is TGTGCCATCAGGGGGGGAAGCACAGATACGCAGTATTTT.